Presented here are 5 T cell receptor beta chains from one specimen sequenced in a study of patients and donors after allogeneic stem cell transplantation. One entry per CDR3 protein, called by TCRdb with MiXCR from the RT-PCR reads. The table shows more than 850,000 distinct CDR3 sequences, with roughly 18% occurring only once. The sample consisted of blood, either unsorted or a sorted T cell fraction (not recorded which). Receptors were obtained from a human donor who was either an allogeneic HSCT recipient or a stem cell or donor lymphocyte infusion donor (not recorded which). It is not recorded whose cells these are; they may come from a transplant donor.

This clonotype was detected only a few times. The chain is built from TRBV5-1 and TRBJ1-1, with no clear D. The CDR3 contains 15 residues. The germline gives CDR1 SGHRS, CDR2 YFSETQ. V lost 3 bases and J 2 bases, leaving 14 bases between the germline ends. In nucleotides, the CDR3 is TGCGCCAGCAGCTCCCGTAACGGGCACAACACTGAAGCTTTCTTT. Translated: CASSSRNGHNTEAFF. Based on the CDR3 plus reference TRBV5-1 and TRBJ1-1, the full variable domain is KAGVTQTPRYLIKTRGQQVTLSCSPISGHRSVSWYQQTPGQGLQFLFEYFSETQRNKGNFPGRFSGRQFSNSRSEMNVSTLELGDSALYLCASSSRNGHNTEAFFGQGTRLTVV.

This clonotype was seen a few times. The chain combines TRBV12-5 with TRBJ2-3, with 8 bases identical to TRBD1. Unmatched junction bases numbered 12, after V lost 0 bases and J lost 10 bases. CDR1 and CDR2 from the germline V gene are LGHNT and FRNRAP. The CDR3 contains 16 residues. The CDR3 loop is CASGLVSRQGLGAQYF. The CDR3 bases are TGTGCTAGTGGTTTGGTTTCACGACAGGGGCTCGGTGCGCAGTATTTT.

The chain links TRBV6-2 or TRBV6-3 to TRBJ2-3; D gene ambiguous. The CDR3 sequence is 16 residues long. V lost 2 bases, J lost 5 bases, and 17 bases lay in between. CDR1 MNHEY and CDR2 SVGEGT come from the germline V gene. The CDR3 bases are TGTGCCAGCAGTTACACCCTGTCGGACGTCGGAGATACGCAGTATTTT. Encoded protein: CASSYTLSDVGDTQYF.

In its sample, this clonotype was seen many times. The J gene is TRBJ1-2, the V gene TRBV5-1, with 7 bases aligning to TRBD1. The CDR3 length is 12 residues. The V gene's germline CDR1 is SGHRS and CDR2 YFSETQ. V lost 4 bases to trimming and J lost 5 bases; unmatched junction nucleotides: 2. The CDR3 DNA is TGCGCCAGCAGCGACAGGGAGTATGGCTACACCTTC. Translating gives CASSDREYGYTF.

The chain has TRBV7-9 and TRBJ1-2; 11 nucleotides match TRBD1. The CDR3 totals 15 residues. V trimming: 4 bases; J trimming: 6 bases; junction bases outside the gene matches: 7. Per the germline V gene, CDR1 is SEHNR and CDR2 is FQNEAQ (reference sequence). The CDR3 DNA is TGTGCCAGCAGCTCCCGGGACAGGGGGAGTAATGGCTACACCTTC. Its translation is CASSSRDRGSNGYTF.